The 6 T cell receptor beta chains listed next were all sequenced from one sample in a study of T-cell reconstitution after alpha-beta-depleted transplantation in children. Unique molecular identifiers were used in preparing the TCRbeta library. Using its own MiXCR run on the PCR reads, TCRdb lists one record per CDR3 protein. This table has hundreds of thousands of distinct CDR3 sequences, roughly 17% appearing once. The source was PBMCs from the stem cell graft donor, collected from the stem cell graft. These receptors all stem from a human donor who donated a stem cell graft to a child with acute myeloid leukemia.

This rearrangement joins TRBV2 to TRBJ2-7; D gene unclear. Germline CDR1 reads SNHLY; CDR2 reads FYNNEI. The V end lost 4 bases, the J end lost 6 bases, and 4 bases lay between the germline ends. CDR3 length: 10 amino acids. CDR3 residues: CASSVGEQYV. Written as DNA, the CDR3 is TGTGCCAGCAGTGTGGGCGAGCAGTACGTC.

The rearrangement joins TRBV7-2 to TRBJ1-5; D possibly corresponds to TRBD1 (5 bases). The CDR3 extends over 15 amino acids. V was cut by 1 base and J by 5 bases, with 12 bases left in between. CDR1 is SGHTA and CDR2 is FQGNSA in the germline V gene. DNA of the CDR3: TGTGCCAGCAGCTTAGAGGGCAGGGCCCATCAGCCCCAGCATTTT. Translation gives CASSLEGRAHQPQHF.

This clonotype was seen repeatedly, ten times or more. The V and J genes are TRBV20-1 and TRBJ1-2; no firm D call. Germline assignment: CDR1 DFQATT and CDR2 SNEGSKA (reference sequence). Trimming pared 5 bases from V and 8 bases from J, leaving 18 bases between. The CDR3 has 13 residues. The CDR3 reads CSAGPSGPRGYTF. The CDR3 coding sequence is TGCAGTGCTGGTCCGTCGGGTCCGCGGGGCTACACCTTC.

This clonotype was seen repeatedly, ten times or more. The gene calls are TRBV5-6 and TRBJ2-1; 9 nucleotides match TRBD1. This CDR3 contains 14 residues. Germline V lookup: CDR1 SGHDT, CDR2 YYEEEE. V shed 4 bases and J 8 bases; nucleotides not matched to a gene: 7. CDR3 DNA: TGTGCCAGCAGCCCCCGACAGGGGGTCGATGAGCAGTTCTTC. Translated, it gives CASSPRQGVDEQFF.

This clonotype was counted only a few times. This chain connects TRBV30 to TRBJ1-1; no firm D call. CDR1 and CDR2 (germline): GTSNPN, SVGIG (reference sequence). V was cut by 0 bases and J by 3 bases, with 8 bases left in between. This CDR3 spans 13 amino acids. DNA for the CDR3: TGTGCCTGGAGTGTACACAAGGACACTGAAGCTTTCTTT. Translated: CAWSVHKDTEAFF.

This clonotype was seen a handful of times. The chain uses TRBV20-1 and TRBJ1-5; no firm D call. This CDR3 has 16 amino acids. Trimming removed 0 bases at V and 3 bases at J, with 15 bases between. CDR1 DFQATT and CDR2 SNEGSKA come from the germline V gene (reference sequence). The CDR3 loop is CSARDLDGINNQPQHF. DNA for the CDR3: TGCAGTGCTAGAGATCTCGACGGGATCAACAATCAGCCCCAGCATTTT.